This TCR beta chain was captured in a study of T-cell reconstitution after alpha-beta-depleted transplantation in children. As it was prepared, the TCRbeta library received unique molecular identifiers. MiXCR, run by TCRdb on the PCR reads, gives a single entry per CDR3 protein. The sample shows roughly 500,000 distinct CDR3 sequences, about a sixth of them seen only once. Deletions cut 0 bases from V and 6 bases from J, with 18 bases between. Germline V gene data show CDR1 as MGHRA and CDR2 as YSYEKL. This CDR3 is 16 amino acids long. Source: PBMCs from the stem cell graft donor, taken from the stem cell graft. The sequence derives from a human donor who donated a stem cell graft to a child with acute lymphoblastic leukemia. This chain connects TRBV4-1 to TRBJ2-7; D tentatively reads TRBD1 or TRBD2 (5 bases each). As DNA, the CDR3 is TGCGCCAGCAGCCAAGATCGTGGGGGAGCCCTGGGCGAGCAGTACTTC. This translates into CASSQDRGGALGEQYF.